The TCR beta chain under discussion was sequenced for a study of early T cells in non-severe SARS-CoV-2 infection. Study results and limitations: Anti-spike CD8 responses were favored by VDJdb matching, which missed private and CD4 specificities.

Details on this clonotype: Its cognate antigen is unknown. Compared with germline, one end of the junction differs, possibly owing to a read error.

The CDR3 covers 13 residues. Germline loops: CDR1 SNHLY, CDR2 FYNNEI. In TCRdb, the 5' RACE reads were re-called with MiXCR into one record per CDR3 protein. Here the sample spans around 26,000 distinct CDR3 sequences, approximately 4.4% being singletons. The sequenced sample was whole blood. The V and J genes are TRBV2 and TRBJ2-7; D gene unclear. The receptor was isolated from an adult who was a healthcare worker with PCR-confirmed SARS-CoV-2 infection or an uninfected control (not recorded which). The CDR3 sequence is CVSSEPNIYEQYF. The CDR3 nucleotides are TGTGTCAGCAGTGAGCCCAACATCTACGAGCAGTACTTC.